By share of the sample, the clone carrying this T cell receptor delta chain is medium-sized. CDR3 length: 15 residues. V lost 2 bases, J lost 0 bases, and 5 bases stayed unmatched. Germline loops: CDR1 GEAIGNYY, CDR2 EKD. The source of the sample is a study of gamma-delta T cells after stem cell transplantation. TCRdb re-called the RT-PCR reads with CATT. The sample has about 2,900 delta-chain clones, 25% to 35% seen once. The sequenced sample consisted of gamma-delta T cells. The receptor was isolated from a human donor. It is not recorded whose cells these are; they may come from a transplant donor. This chain links TRDV2 with TRDJ1; the match to TRDD3 covers 7 bases. The DNA for the CDR3 is TGTGCCTGTGACAACCTGGGGGGTAACACCGATAAACTCATCTTT. Translation: CACDNLGGNTDKLIF.